These 7 T cell receptor beta chains were sequenced from one sample in a study of T cell changes during pregnancy in multiple sclerosis. Generated by immunoSEQ multiplex PCR, the TCRdb table keeps only in-frame clones and is missing some. Among tens of thousands of clones listed, about 89% were seen once. The sample was CD8+ T cells from peripheral blood mononuclear cells, taken in the first trimester of pregnancy. The receptors stem from a female donor with multiple sclerosis, enrolled in a pregnancy study.

The genes are TRBV7-9 and TRBJ2-2, with TRBD2 identical over 11 bases. CDR3 length: 16 amino acids. Trimming took 3 bases from V and 8 from J; bases not matched to a gene: 8. Per germline, CDR1 SEHNR and CDR2 FQNEAQ (reference sequence). The CDR3 coding sequence is TGTGCCAGCAGCTTCACCACTAGCGGGAGTCCGGGGGAGCTGTTTTTT. Translation: CASSFTTSGSPGELFF.

This clone was observed once. The chain employs TRBV2 and TRBJ2-2; D ambiguous. Deletions cut 7 bases from V and 0 bases from J, with 9 bases between. Germline CDR1 SNHLY, CDR2 FYNNEI. This CDR3 spans 14 amino acids. The CDR3 is CASNAHANTGELFF. The CDR3, as DNA: TGTGCCAGCAATGCACACGCGAACACCGGGGAGCTGTTTTTT. The whole variable domain, remainder taken from reference TRBV2 and TRBJ2-2, is EPEVTQTPSHQVTQMGQEVILRCVPISNHLYFYWYRQILGQKVEFLVSFYNNEISEKSEIFDDQFSVERPDGSNFTLKIRSTKLEDSAMYFCASNAHANTGELFFGEGSRLTVL.

This clone was seen once. This chain uses TRBV19 with TRBJ1-5; D gene ambiguous. Per germline, CDR1 LNHDA and CDR2 SQIVND (reference sequence). The germline V and J ends were trimmed by 5 bases and 1 base, with 6 bases remaining between them. This CDR3 is 13 amino acids long. CDR3 residues: CASSPGSNQPQHF. The CDR3 bases are TGTGCCAGTAGTCCCGGGAGCAATCAGCCCCAGCATTTT.

This sequence joins TRBV18 and TRBJ2-7, with D possibly TRBD2 on 6 matching bases. The CDR3 has 15 amino acids. CDR1 and CDR2 (germline): KGHSH, LQKENI. V lost 3 bases to trimming and J lost 0 bases, with 12 bases between them. The CDR3 is CASSPGRGPSYEQYF. CDR3 nucleotides: TGTGCCAGCTCACCGGGGCGGGGACCCTCCTACGAGCAGTACTTC. The full variable domain, completed using reference TRBV18 and TRBJ2-7, is NAGVMQNPRHLVRRRGQEARLRCSPMKGHSHVYWYRQLPEEGLKFMVYLQKENIIDESGMPKERFSAEFPKEGPSILRIQQVVRGDSAAYFCASSPGRGPSYEQYFGPGTRLTVT.

A single count supports this clone. The genes are TRBV13 and TRBJ2-7; 7 bases fit TRBD1. From germline, CDR1 is PRHDT and CDR2 FYEKMQ (reference sequence). This CDR3 is 14 amino acids long. The V gene end was trimmed by 5 bases and the J gene end by 2 bases; junction bases not matched to a gene: 6. This CDR3 reads CASSPRDSPYEQYF. CDR3 DNA sequence: TGTGCCAGCAGCCCCCGGGACAGTCCCTACGAGCAGTACTTC.

The CDR3 coding sequence is TGCAGTGCCACCTCCTACAGGGCTGGGGGAAATACGCAGTATTTT. It translates to CSATSYRAGGNTQYF. This chain connects TRBV29-1 to TRBJ2-3, with D perhaps TRBD1 (6 bases). The CDR3 is made up of 15 amino acids. Germline loops: CDR1 SQVTM, CDR2 ANQGSEA.

J is TRBJ1-1 and V is TRBV28; maybe TRBD1 (5 bases). In germline, CDR1 is MDHEN, CDR2 SYDVKM. V was clipped by 6 bases and J by 0 bases, with 17 bases between them. This CDR3 is built from 16 residues. CDR3 residues: CASSRLDRDMNTEAFF. The CDR3 DNA reads as TGTGCCAGCAGCCGGCTCGACAGAGACATGAACACTGAAGCTTTCTTT.